This TCR beta chain emerged from a study of T cells in Graves' hyperthyroidism and ophthalmopathy. Amplified TCR beta CDR3 regions came from RNA transcripts. RT-PCR in the first round (using the HTBI primer set) targeted the TCR CDR3. Via MiXCR, TCRdb re-called the multiplex PCR reads, giving one row per CDR3 protein. The sample holds 360,000 or so distinct CDR3 sequences, approximately 20% seen once. This clonotype was seen repeatedly, ten times or more. This CDR3 is built from 13 residues. Germline-derived CDR1 and CDR2 are MNHEY and SVGAGI. V gave up 6 bases and J gave up 5 bases; unmatched junction bases: 7.

The sequence derives from a woman aged 18-35 years with Graves' hyperthyroidism. The chain joins TRBV6-5 to TRBJ2-7; TRBD2 matches 7 bases. Sequenced: blood. The CDR3 protein is CASSAGVWDEQYF. DNA for the CDR3: TGTGCCAGCAGCGCGGGGGTTTGGGACGAGCAGTACTTC.